The 23 T cell receptor beta chains given below trace back to one sample, sequenced in a study of T cells in Graves' hyperthyroidism and ophthalmopathy. Amplification of TCR beta CDR3 regions was performed using RNA transcripts as template. The TCR CDR3 first-round RT-PCR relied on the HTBI primer set. TCRdb re-analysed the multiplex PCR reads in MiXCR, keeping a single row per CDR3 protein. The repertoire holds approximately 610,000 distinct CDR3 sequences, with over 15% as singletons. The sample taken for sequencing was blood. These TCRs come from a woman under 30 with Graves' hyperthyroidism.

This clonotype was seen only a few times. The V call is TRBV10-3, the J call TRBJ2-7; possibly TRBD2 for D (6 bases). This CDR3 is 12 amino acids long. Germline CDR1 ENHRY, CDR2 SYGVKD. Trimming removed 6 bases from V and 6 bases from J, with 12 bases in between. This chain's CDR3 is CAISLPGGEQYF. CDR3 coding DNA: TGTGCCATCAGCCTCCCCGGGGGCGAGCAGTACTTC.

The genes are TRBV10-3 and TRBJ2-6; D gene unclear. The V end lost 6 bases, the J end lost 1 base, and 16 bases lay between the germline ends. This CDR3 is 17 amino acids long. Per the germline V gene, CDR1 is ENHRY and CDR2 is SYGVKD. This CDR3 is CAIRLGEFPSGANVLTF. In DNA, the CDR3 is TGTGCCATCAGACTTGGGGAATTCCCTTCTGGGGCCAACGTCCTGACTTTC.

The J gene is TRBJ2-3, the V gene TRBV29-1; 9 bases align to TRBD1. The V gene's germline CDR1 is SQVTM and CDR2 ANQGSEA. The CDR3 sequence is 14 residues long. Trimming at V came to 7 bases and at J to 3 bases, leaving 8 bases not matched to a gene. The CDR3: CSGLGQGGTDTQYF. The CDR3 DNA follows: TGCAGCGGGTTGGGACAGGGTGGGACAGATACGCAGTATTTT.

The chain recombines TRBV29-1 with TRBJ1-2, with TRBD1 matching over 8 bases. Germline CDR1 reads SQVTM; CDR2 reads ANQGSEA. The ends lost 7 bases at V and 4 bases at J; junction bases unmatched: 8. The CDR3 is 13 amino acids. In DNA, the CDR3 is TGCAGCGCCGTGGACAGGGCGATCTATGGCTACACCTTC. Translating gives CSAVDRAIYGYTF. Filled out from reference TRBV29-1 and TRBJ1-2, the complete variable domain reads SAVISQKPSRDICQRGTSLTIQCQVDSQVTMMFWYRQQPGQSLTLIATANQGSEATYESGFVIDKFPISRPNLTFSTLTVSNMSPEDSSIYLCSAVDRAIYGYTFGSGTRLTVV.

There are a few counts of this clonotype. V usage is TRBV19 and J usage is TRBJ2-6; D remains unclear. The V and J ends lost 3 bases and 0 bases respectively, with 12 bases between them. The germline V gene encodes CDR1 LNHDA and CDR2 SQIVND (reference sequence). The CDR3 totals 17 residues. The CDR3 nucleotides are TGTGCCAGTAGTATCCAGGTAATAAGCTCTGGGGCCAACGTCCTGACTTTC. This translates into CASSIQVISSGANVLTF.

The table lists this clonotype with many counts. V usage is TRBV20-1 and J usage is TRBJ2-7; 9 nucleotides align to TRBD1. From germline, CDR1 is DFQATT and CDR2 SNEGSKA (reference sequence). This CDR3 is 15 amino acids long. The trim removed 3 bases at V and 0 bases at J, leaving 6 bases unmatched. CDR3 sequence reads: CSARAWGQGSYEQYF. The CDR3 nucleotides are TGCAGTGCTAGGGCGTGGGGACAGGGCTCCTACGAGCAGTACTTC.

At least ten counts were recorded for this clonotype. CDR3 amino acids: CSVLTGGNYGYTF. For the CDR3, the DNA is TGCAGCGTATTGACAGGTGGAAACTATGGCTACACCTTC. This chain links TRBV29-1 with TRBJ1-2; D is perhaps TRBD1 (6 bases). V lost 6 bases and J lost 2, with 13 bases in between. Germline V gene lookup returns CDR1 SQVTM and CDR2 ANQGSEA. The length of the CDR3 is 13 residues.

This chain connects TRBV2 to TRBJ2-1; 12 bases fit TRBD1. The germline gives CDR1 SNHLY, CDR2 FYNNEI. Germline trimming cut 7 bases from V and 10 bases from J; bases unmatched to any gene: 11. The CDR3 has 15 amino acids. DNA of the CDR3: TGTGCCAGCATTCCCGGGACAGGGGGCAGGGGAGAGCAGTTCTTC. It codes for CASIPGTGGRGEQFF.

Ten or more counts support this clonotype. This rearrangement joins TRBV4-1 to TRBJ1-5; TRBD1 matches 12 bases. CDR3 length: 18 residues. The germline CDR1 and CDR2 sequences are MGHRA and YSYEKL. V shed 4 bases and J 0 bases; nucleotides not matched to a gene: 7. This CDR3 reads CASSLRDRGPYSNQPQHF. The CDR3, as DNA: TGCGCCAGCAGCCTTCGGGACAGGGGGCCGTATAGCAATCAGCCCCAGCATTTT.

The CDR3 nucleotides are TGTGCCAGCAGCGTAGTAGCAGGCTGGCGGGTACAAGAGACCCAGTACTTC. This translates into CASSVVAGWRVQETQYF. This rearrangement joins TRBV9 to TRBJ2-5; D perhaps matches TRBD2 (5 bases). V lost 0 bases, J lost 2 bases, and 17 bases lay in between. There are 17 residues in the CDR3. Germline V gene data show CDR1 as SGDLS and CDR2 as YYNGEE.

The chain couples TRBV6-1 to TRBJ2-1, with 7 bases aligning to TRBD2. V dropped 6 bases and J dropped 8; count of bases not matched to a gene: 19. Germline lookup yields CDR1 MNHNS and CDR2 SASEGT. The CDR3 is made up of 17 amino acids. The CDR3 reads CASSYFKTSRCTHEQFF. DNA for the CDR3: TGTGCCAGCAGCTACTTCAAGACTAGCAGGTGTACCCATGAGCAGTTCTTC.

Only one count was recorded for this clonotype. The V and J genes are TRBV5-6 and TRBJ2-1; D gene unclear. Trimming removed 2 bases at V and 4 bases at J, with 13 bases between. The CDR3 extends over 15 amino acids. CDR1 is SGHDT, CDR2 YYEEEE, per germline. This chain's CDR3 is CASSFFSFRYNEQFF. CDR3 coding DNA: TGTGCCAGCAGCTTTTTTAGCTTTAGGTACAATGAGCAGTTCTTC.

In this sample, this clonotype turned up a few times. The CDR3 reads CASSLAGGAASSSYNEQFF. The DNA of the CDR3 is TGTGCCAGCAGCTTGGCTGGTGGCGCTGCCTCAAGCTCCTACAATGAGCAGTTCTTC. The chain employs TRBV7-2 and TRBJ2-1; D remains ambiguous. The CDR3 covers 19 residues. Trimming pared 3 bases from V and 0 bases from J, leaving 21 bases between. The germline V gene has CDR1 SGHTA and CDR2 FQGNSA.

In this sample, this clonotype turned up a few times. The chain couples TRBV9 to TRBJ1-3; D is unclear. The CDR3 runs 14 residues. Trimming cost V 0 bases and J 3 bases, with 7 bases left between them. CDR1 and CDR2 (germline): SGDLS, YYNGEE. Here the CDR3 DNA reads TGTGCCAGCAGCGTAGCCCCTGATGGAAACACCATATATTTT. Amino acids: CASSVAPDGNTIYF.

V gene TRBV5-8 combines with J gene TRBJ1-3; D is undetermined. This CDR3 contains 16 residues. V lost 0 bases, J lost 2 bases, and 12 bases lay in between. Germline V lookup: CDR1 SGHTS, CDR2 YDEGEE. The DNA of the CDR3 is TGTGCCAGCAGCTTGGGATCTCGATCTCCTGGAAACACCATATATTTT. It encodes CASSLGSRSPGNTIYF.

This clonotype was counted only a few times. The J gene is TRBJ2-1, the V gene TRBV4-3; 7 nucleotides match TRBD1. This CDR3 comprises 15 residues. Losses at the gene ends were 4 bases for V and 6 bases for J; bases not matched to a gene: 9. Germline lookup yields CDR1 LGHNA and CDR2 YSLEER. CDR3 amino acids: CASSLSGDRVNEQFF. Written as DNA, the CDR3 is TGCGCCAGCAGCCTTTCGGGCGACAGGGTCAATGAGCAGTTCTTC.

This rearrangement joins TRBV5-6 to TRBJ2-5; no clear D. Germline V lookup: CDR1 SGHDT, CDR2 YYEEEE. The CDR3 runs to 14 residues. V was shortened by 1 base and J by 5 bases, with 12 bases between the two germline ends. The CDR3 loop is CASSLRILGETQYF. DNA for the CDR3: TGTGCCAGCAGCTTGCGAATACTGGGGGAGACCCAGTACTTC.

At least ten counts were recorded for this clonotype. The V and J genes are TRBV2 and TRBJ2-1, with TRBD2 matching over 10 bases. There are 18 residues in the CDR3. J was trimmed by 9 bases and V by 0 bases; bases with no gene match: 14. Per the germline V gene, CDR1 is SNHLY and CDR2 is FYNNEI. CDR3 nucleotides: TGTGCCAGCAGTGAAGCTAGGAAGGGGCTAGCGGGAGCTGGTGAGCAGTTCTTC. Translating it yields CASSEARKGLAGAGEQFF.

This clonotype was counted many times. V gene TRBV12-3 or TRBV12-4 combines with J gene TRBJ1-4; TRBD1 is a possible D gene (5 bases). The CDR3 extends over 15 amino acids. V was clipped by 6 bases and J by 8 bases, with 19 bases between them. This CDR3 is CASRSTREMREKLFF. CDR3 coding DNA: TGTGCCAGCAGAAGTACCAGGGAGATGCGGGAAAAACTGTTTTTT.

The V gene is TRBV11-2, the J gene TRBJ2-3, with 10 nucleotides matching TRBD1. This CDR3 is built from 17 residues. The V segment lost 7 bases and the J segment 2 bases; nucleotides outside the gene matches: 12. CDR1 and CDR2 from the germline V gene are SGHAT and FQNNGV. In nucleotides, the CDR3 is TGTGCCAGCATCTGGTGGGGACGACAGGGGGCCACAGATACGCAGTATTTT. It is translated as CASIWWGRQGATDTQYF.

This clonotype has at least ten counts. V usage is TRBV20-1 and J usage is TRBJ2-5; D is uncertain. Germline-derived CDR1 and CDR2 are DFQATT and SNEGSKA (reference sequence). The CDR3 is made up of 14 amino acids. V shed 1 base and J shed 0 bases, with 9 bases lying between them. The CDR3 DNA sequence: TGCAGTGCTAGAGTAGCCATGTACCAAGAGACCCAGTACTTC. This codes for CSARVAMYQETQYF.

This clonotype was counted many times. The chain carries TRBV2 and TRBJ1-1; D not certain. This CDR3 region has 13 residues. Germline values: CDR1 SNHLY, CDR2 FYNNEI. Trimming took 9 bases from V and 1 from J, leaving 12 bases between them. The chain's CDR3 is CASHFGPNTEAFF. CDR3 in DNA: TGTGCCAGTCACTTCGGTCCGAACACTGAAGCTTTCTTT.

This clonotype was counted ten times or more. The gene calls are TRBV6-1 and TRBJ1-1; D call uncertain. The germline V and J ends were trimmed by 8 bases and 6 bases, with 16 bases remaining between them. CDR1 is MNHNS, CDR2 SASEGT, per germline. The CDR3 consists of 13 residues. In DNA form, the CDR3 reads TGTGCCAGCCAAGGAAGTCGGGCGGCTGAAGCTTTCTTT. It codes for CASQGSRAAEAFF.